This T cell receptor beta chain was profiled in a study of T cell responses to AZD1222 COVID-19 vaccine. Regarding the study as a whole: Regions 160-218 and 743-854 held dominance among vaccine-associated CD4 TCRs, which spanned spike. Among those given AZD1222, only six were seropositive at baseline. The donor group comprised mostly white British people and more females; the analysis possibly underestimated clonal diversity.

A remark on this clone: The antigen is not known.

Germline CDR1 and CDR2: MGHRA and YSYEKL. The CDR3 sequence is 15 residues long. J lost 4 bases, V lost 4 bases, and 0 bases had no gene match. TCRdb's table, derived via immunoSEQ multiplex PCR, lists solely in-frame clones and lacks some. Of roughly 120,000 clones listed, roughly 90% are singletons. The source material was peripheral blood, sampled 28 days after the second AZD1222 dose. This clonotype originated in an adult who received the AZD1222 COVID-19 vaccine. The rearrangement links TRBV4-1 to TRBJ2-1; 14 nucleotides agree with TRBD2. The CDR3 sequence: CASSRTSGGYNEQFF. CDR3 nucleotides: TGCGCCAGCAGCCGGACTAGCGGGGGGTACAATGAGCAGTTCTTC.